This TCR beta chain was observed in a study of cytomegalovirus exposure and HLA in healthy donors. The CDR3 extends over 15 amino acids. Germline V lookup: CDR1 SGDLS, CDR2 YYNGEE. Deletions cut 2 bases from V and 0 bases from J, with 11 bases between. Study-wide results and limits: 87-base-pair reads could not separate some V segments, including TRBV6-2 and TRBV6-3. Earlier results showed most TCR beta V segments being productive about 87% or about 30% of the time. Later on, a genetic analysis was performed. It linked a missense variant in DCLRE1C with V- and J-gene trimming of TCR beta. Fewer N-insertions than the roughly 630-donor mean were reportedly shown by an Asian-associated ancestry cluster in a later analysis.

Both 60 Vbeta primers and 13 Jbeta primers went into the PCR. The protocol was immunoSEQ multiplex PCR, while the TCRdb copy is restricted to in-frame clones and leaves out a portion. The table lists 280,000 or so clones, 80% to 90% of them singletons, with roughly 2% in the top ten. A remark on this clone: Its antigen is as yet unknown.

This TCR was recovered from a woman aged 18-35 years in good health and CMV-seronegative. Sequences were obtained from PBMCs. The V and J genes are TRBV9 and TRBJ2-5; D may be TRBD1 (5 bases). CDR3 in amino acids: CASSVYQGYQETQYF. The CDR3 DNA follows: TGTGCCAGCAGCGTTTATCAGGGTTACCAAGAGACCCAGTACTTC.